One T cell receptor (beta chain) is described in this entry. Its antigen is not identified. This specimen belongs to a study of T-cell memory formation after mild COVID-19. MiXCR was run by TCRdb on the 5' RACE reads, yielding one entry per CDR3 protein. The data show hundreds of thousands of distinct CDR3 sequences, roughly 13% seen once. The study's findings and limits: Shrinking CD4+ clones were chiefly CM and EM; CD8+ ones were chiefly EMRA.

Sample: PBMCs or a T cell subset sorted from them (not recorded which). The TCR originated in a man aged 18-30 years who had mild COVID-19 (a few samples of this study predate the infection). Cell type and time point are not known.

The CDR3 here is CASSTTSNGIQYF. The CDR3 DNA follows: TGTGCCAGCAGCACGACTAGCAACGGCATTCAGTACTTC. The gene calls are TRBV3-1 and TRBJ2-4; TRBD2 matches 7 bases. CDR1 is LGHDT and CDR2 is YNNKEL in the germline V gene (reference sequence). CDR3 length: 13 residues. J gave up 9 bases and V 5 bases, and 7 bases lay outside the gene matches.